The clone carrying this TCR beta chain was seen a few times. What it binds is unknown. The sample originates from a study of post-analysis software for immune sequencing data. Whole-study context: Some patients lacked subtype; others had relapsing-remitting, secondary progressive or progressive-relapsing disease.

Carried by the TCR beta cDNA libraries were unique molecular identifiers. Each sample of about 0.9 to 10 million input T cells yielded roughly 0.5 million cDNA molecules, so each molecule approximated one T cell. TCRdb reprocessed the PCR reads with MiXCR, giving one entry per CDR3 protein. The sample contains hundreds of thousands of distinct CDR3 sequences, 55% to 60% of which appear only once. Notes on the study in general: Analysis by F measure revealed that same-batch samples clustered strongly together. Comparison of patients with controls showed roughly five TRBV segments more frequent in patients, TRBV5-6, TRBV5-1 and TRBV20-1 among them. Relative to controls, patients with multiple sclerosis showed significantly lower normalized Chao1 diversity.

Germline assignment: CDR1 SGHTA and CDR2 FQGNSA. V lost 4 bases, J lost 5 bases, and 14 bases lay in between. The CDR3 covers 14 residues. The sequenced sample consisted of blood. The rearrangement uses TRBV7-2 and TRBJ2-5; maybe TRBD1 (6 bases). The sequence was obtained from a girl aged 2 to 10 with multiple sclerosis. The CDR3 DNA reads TGTGCCAGCAGCTCTCTACAGGGTGGGGAGACCCAGTACTTC. Residues: CASSSLQGGETQYF. Variable domain in full (rest from reference TRBV7-2 and TRBJ2-5): GAGVSQSPSNKVTEKGKDVELRCDPISGHTALYWYRQSLGQGLEFLIYFQGNSAPDKSGLPSDRFSAERTGGSVSTLTIQRTQQEDSAVYLCASSSLQGGETQYFGPGTRLLVL.